One sample yielded the 24 T cell receptor beta chains listed below, sequenced in a study of post-analysis software for immune sequencing data. Findings and caveats of the study: Included in a set of roughly five TRBV segments more frequent in patients than controls were TRBV5-6, TRBV5-1 and TRBV20-1.

The authors incorporated unique molecular identifiers into the TCR beta cDNA libraries. From the PCR reads, TCRdb called clonotypes with MiXCR, one entry per CDR3 protein. Found here are roughly 870,000 distinct CDR3 sequences, about 57% of them singletons; the top ten hold 4.6%. These receptors' targets are unknown. The sample consisted of blood. The receptors originated from a girl aged 5-17 years with multiple sclerosis.

The rearrangement uses TRBV15 and TRBJ2-7, with unresolved D. Germline lookup yields CDR1 LNHNV and CDR2 YYDKDF (reference sequence). Trimming stripped 0 bases from V and 1 base from J, with 10 bases between. This CDR3 spans 15 amino acids. Written as DNA, the CDR3 is TGTGCCACCAGCAGAGATCGTCCTCGTTCCTACGAGCAGTACTTC. Protein: CATSRDRPRSYEQYF.

This clonotype was observed a handful of times. The CDR3 coding sequence is TGCGCCAGCAGCCGCCGGGATGGGGGTTCCTCTGGGGCCAACGTCCTGACTTTC. Residues: CASSRRDGGSSGANVLTF. The chain carries TRBV5-1 and TRBJ2-6; either TRBD1 or TRBD2 may supply D (5 bases each). V lost 4 bases, J lost 0 bases, and 17 bases lay in between. CDR3 length: 18 residues. Germline assignment: CDR1 SGHRS and CDR2 YFSETQ.

CDR3 DNA sequence: TGTGCCAGCAGTTTCAGCGGGAGCCACGAGCAGTACTTC. This encodes CASSFSGSHEQYF. The gene calls are TRBV12-3 or TRBV12-4 and TRBJ2-7; 8 bases match TRBD2. CDR3 length: 13 residues. V lost 3 bases, J lost 5 bases, and 3 bases stayed unmatched.

This clonotype was counted many times. The chain uses TRBV3-1 and TRBJ2-7; either TRBD1 or TRBD2 may fit D (5 bases each). The CDR3 is made up of 14 amino acids. Germline CDR1 is LGHDT and CDR2 is YNNKEL (reference sequence). The V gene lost 3 bases and the J gene lost 4 bases, with 13 bases spanning the gap. CDR3 sequence reads: CASSHGHLAYEQYF. CDR3 bases: TGTGCCAGCAGCCACGGACACCTAGCTTACGAGCAGTACTTC.

This clonotype has just one count. This chain links TRBV6-2 or TRBV6-3 with TRBJ2-7; 10 bases are shared with TRBD1. After removal of 6 bases from V and 4 bases from J, the junction contained 15 bases not matched to a gene. The germline V gene has CDR1 MNHEY and CDR2 SVGEGT. This CDR3 contains 17 residues. CDR3 region: CASSGLGRDRGSYEQYF. For the CDR3, the DNA is TGTGCCAGCAGCGGCTTGGGGAGGGACAGGGGTTCTTACGAGCAGTACTTC.

This clonotype was counted a few times. This CDR3 reads CASSQSRSPNYGYTF. CDR3 in DNA: TGTGCCAGCAGCCAATCTAGAAGTCCTAACTATGGCTACACCTTC. The chain employs TRBV16 and TRBJ1-2, with D uncertain. In germline, CDR1 is KGHSY, CDR2 FQNENV. This CDR3 region has 15 residues. V shed 0 bases and J shed 0 bases, with 8 bases lying between them.

This chain joins TRBV7-9 and TRBJ2-5; D not resolved. The V end was cut by 5 bases, the J end by 5 bases, with 9 bases between. This CDR3 has 12 residues. Germline V lookup: CDR1 SEHNR, CDR2 FQNEAQ (reference sequence). CDR3 nucleotides: TGTGCCAGCAGCCCTCCGGACGAGACCCAGTACTTC. Translated: CASSPPDETQYF.

The chain couples TRBV20-1 to TRBJ1-2; 8 nucleotides agree with TRBD1. V dropped 0 bases and J dropped 7; count of bases not matched to a gene: 7. CDR1 and CDR2 from the germline V gene are DFQATT and SNEGSKA (reference sequence). This CDR3 has 14 amino acids. The CDR3 sequence: CSARDARQGTGYTF. CDR3 DNA: TGCAGTGCTAGAGATGCGCGACAGGGGACTGGCTACACCTTC.

The CDR3 reads CASTLGGDTQYF. For the CDR3, the DNA is TGTGCCAGCACCCTAGGCGGGGATACGCAGTATTTT. The chain links TRBV12-3 or TRBV12-4 to TRBJ2-3, with D possibly being TRBD2 (5 bases). CDR3 size: 12 residues. With 7 bases removed from V and 6 bases from J, the gap between germline ends came to 11 bases.

V is TRBV2 and J is TRBJ2-5; 8 bases map to TRBD1. V shed 1 base, J shed 4 bases, and the junction held 2 bases outside the gene matches. This CDR3 is 14 amino acids long. Germline values: CDR1 SNHLY, CDR2 FYNNEI. CDR3 loop: CASSEGTGGETQYF. CDR3 coding DNA: TGTGCCAGCAGTGAAGGAACAGGGGGAGAGACCCAGTACTTC. Complete variable domain (other parts from reference TRBV2 and TRBJ2-5): EPEVTQTPSHQVTQMGQEVILRCVPISNHLYFYWYRQILGQKVEFLVSFYNNEISEKSEIFDDQFSVERPDGSNFTLKIRSTKLEDSAMYFCASSEGTGGETQYFGPGTRLLVL.

This clonotype turned up a few times. The chain joins TRBV29-1 to TRBJ2-7; 8 positions agree with TRBD1. The trim removed 7 bases at V and 3 bases at J, leaving 5 bases unmatched. The CDR3 consists of 12 residues. Germline V gives CDR1 SQVTM, CDR2 ANQGSEA. The CDR3 DNA follows: TGCAGCGGACAGGGGCCCCTCTACGAGCAGTACTTC. Protein: CSGQGPLYEQYF.

This chain links TRBV11-2 with TRBJ2-3; unclear D gene. CDR1 SGHAT and CDR2 FQNNGV come from the germline V gene. V dropped 4 bases and J dropped 5 bases, with 10 bases sitting between them. The CDR3 runs 13 residues. CDR3 in DNA: TGTGCCAGCAGCTGGGCGGCCCAAGATACGCAGTATTTT. Protein: CASSWAAQDTQYF.

The sample holds one count of this clonotype. One end of the junction is discordant with germline, which a read error may explain. The rearrangement joins TRBV7-9 to TRBJ2-1; 8 nucleotides agree with TRBD2. Germline CDR1 SEHNR, CDR2 FQNEAQ (reference sequence). The CDR3 sequence is 16 residues long. The CDR3 nucleotides read TGTGCCAGCAGTTATATGGCGGGGGGAGGGCCGGATGAGCGGTTCTTC. It translates to CASSYMAGGGPDERFF. Full variable domain (outside the CDR3, taken from reference TRBV7-9 and TRBJ2-1): DTGVSQNPRHKITKRGQNVTFRCDPISEHNRLYWYRQTLGQGPEFLTYFQNEAQLEKSRLLSDRFSAERPKGSFSTLEIQRTEQGDSAMYLCASSYMAGGGPDERFFGPGTRLTVL.

V and J are TRBV4-2 and TRBJ2-3; 8 positions match TRBD2. Germline CDR1 is LGHNA and CDR2 is YNFKEQ. This CDR3 region has 14 residues. Trimming took 5 bases from V and 6 from J; bases not matched to a gene: 7. CDR3 sequence reads: CASSNAGGGDTQYF. CDR3 in DNA: TGTGCCAGCAGCAACGCGGGGGGAGGGGATACGCAGTATTTT.

The chain couples TRBV18 to TRBJ2-1; D gene uncertain. Trimming removed 6 bases from V and 8 bases from J, with 14 bases in between. The CDR3 extends over 13 amino acids. Germline values: CDR1 KGHSH, CDR2 LQKENI. The chain's CDR3 is CASSPDRADEQFF. The DNA of the CDR3 is TGTGCCAGCTCCCCTGACCGAGCAGATGAGCAGTTCTTC.

CDR3 bases: TGCGCCAGCAGGGACGGGGGGAACACTGAAGCTTTCTTT. Protein: CASRDGGNTEAFF. J is TRBJ1-1 and V is TRBV4-1; TRBD1 is a possible D gene (5 bases). The V end was cut by 6 bases, the J end by 1 base, with 9 bases between. The CDR3 runs 13 residues. CDR1 MGHRA and CDR2 YSYEKL come from the germline V gene.

This clonotype is a singleton in its sample. The J gene is TRBJ2-4, the V gene TRBV20-1, with 14 bases fitting TRBD2. CDR1 is DFQATT, CDR2 SNEGSKA, per germline (reference sequence). The trim removed 2 bases at V and 2 bases at J, leaving 14 bases unmatched. CDR3 length: 20 residues. DNA for the CDR3: TGCAGTGCTAGACTAGTTCGACTAGCGGGAGGGCCAGAGACCAAAAACATTCAGTACTTC. This sequence encodes CSARLVRLAGGPETKNIQYF.

This clonotype was counted a few times. This chain joins TRBV7-3 and TRBJ2-4, with 7 bases lining up with TRBD1. The end of the DNA aligns better with TRBJ2-7, so the J call may be wrong. The CDR3 extends over 13 amino acids. Germline loops: CDR1 SGHTA, CDR2 FQGTGA. CDR3 sequence reads: CASSLRDSNEQYF. CDR3 coding DNA: TGTGCCAGCAGCCTTAGGGACAGCAACGAGCAGTACTTC.

The gene calls are TRBV2 and TRBJ2-7, with D unresolved. This CDR3 spans 14 amino acids. Trimming cost V 6 bases and J 0 bases, with 12 bases left between them. Germline CDR1 is SNHLY and CDR2 is FYNNEI. The CDR3 loop reads CASRDVLPSYEQYF. As DNA, the CDR3 is TGTGCCAGCAGGGACGTGTTGCCCTCCTACGAGCAGTACTTC.

This chain uses TRBV7-2 with TRBJ1-1; D is undetermined. Deletions cut 0 bases from V and 5 bases from J, with 13 bases between. The CDR3 extends over 15 amino acids. Germline V CDR1 and CDR2: SGHTA, FQGNSA. Here the CDR3 reads CASSLAPRVVTEAFF. The CDR3 DNA sequence: TGTGCCAGCAGCTTAGCTCCGCGGGTTGTAACTGAAGCTTTCTTT.

For this clonotype: This may stem from a read error, because a much larger clone lies one nucleotide away. The gene calls are TRBV27 and TRBJ2-7; no definite D call. Trimming shortened V by 3 bases and J by 5 bases, and 2 bases separated the two germline ends. Germline V gene data show CDR1 as MNHEY and CDR2 as SMNVEV (reference sequence). The CDR3 runs 10 residues. Written as DNA, the CDR3 is TGTGCCAGCAGTTTCCACGAGCAGTACTTC. Protein product: CASSFHEQYF.

The CDR3 region has the DNA TGCGCCAGCAGCTGGGGGGCGAGACAGGGCCCCTACGAGCAGTACTTC. It specifies CASSWGARQGPYEQYF. V gene TRBV5-1 combines with J gene TRBJ2-7, with a weak D call TRBD1 (7 bases). Germline lookup yields CDR1 SGHRS and CDR2 YFSETQ. Trimming shortened V by 3 bases and J by 2 bases, and 18 bases separated the two germline ends. CDR3 length: 16 residues.

V is TRBV20-1 and J is TRBJ2-7, with 13 bases aligning to TRBD2. Unmatched junction bases numbered 9, after V lost 0 bases and J lost 4 bases. Per germline, CDR1 DFQATT and CDR2 SNEGSKA (reference sequence). The CDR3 spans 17 residues. The CDR3: CSARDFRTSGSRYEQYF. CDR3 sequence (DNA): TGCAGTGCTAGAGATTTTAGGACTAGCGGGAGTAGGTACGAGCAGTACTTC.

The chain employs TRBV6-1 and TRBJ2-2; 8 nucleotides agree with TRBD1. This CDR3 spans 16 amino acids. V trimming: 10 bases; J trimming: 3 bases; junction bases outside the gene matches: 13. Germline V lookup: CDR1 MNHNS, CDR2 SASEGT. CDR3 in DNA: TGTGCCACCAGAATATTCTCAGGGGGCGACACCGGGGAGCTGTTTTTT. It codes for CATRIFSGGDTGELFF.